A single sample is the source of the 2 T cell receptor beta chains below, sequenced in a study of T-cell reconstitution after alpha-beta-depleted transplantation in children. For TCRbeta, the library was prepared with unique molecular identifiers. TCRdb re-analysed the PCR reads in MiXCR, keeping a single row per CDR3 protein. The sample has approximately 490,000 distinct CDR3 sequences, around 12% seen once; the top ten hold over 5.5%. The material was PBMCs from the stem cell graft donor, obtained from the stem cell graft. These receptors were taken from a human donor who donated a stem cell graft to a child with combined immunodeficiency.

This clonotype occurred a few times. V and J are TRBV12-3 or TRBV12-4 and TRBJ2-1, with D perhaps matching TRBD1 (5 bases). The CDR3 totals 12 residues. V dropped 6 bases and J dropped 7 bases, with 10 bases sitting between them. CDR3 loop: CASRSQGNEQFF. The CDR3 coding sequence is TGTGCCAGCAGGTCGCAGGGAAATGAGCAGTTCTTC.

This clonotype occurred many times. CDR3 sequence reads: CSARSDSYFQETQYF. The CDR3 nucleotides read TGCAGTGCTAGATCCGACAGCTATTTCCAAGAGACCCAGTACTTC. V gene TRBV20-1 combines with J gene TRBJ2-5; weak D call: TRBD1 (5 bases). Germline V lookup: CDR1 DFQATT, CDR2 SNEGSKA (reference sequence). Trimming left V 2 bases short and J 1 base short, with 14 bases between. CDR3 length: 15 residues.